This T cell receptor beta chain was obtained from a study of T cell repertoires and HLA-DP antigens. On the study more broadly: Sorted CD137+CD4+ samples averaged 218.4 ng DNA; pre-culture CD4+ samples, around 1,100 ng. Regarding the study as a whole: Pre-culture clonality, approximately 0.036, was far below sorted CD137+ clonality of 0.3 to 0.45.

Worth noting for this clone: Its antigen remains unknown.

This CDR3 comprises 15 residues. CDR1 is SGHDT and CDR2 is YYEEEE in the germline V gene. V shed 4 bases, J shed 4 bases, and the junction held 8 bases outside the gene matches. The primer mix covered 54 TRBV segments and 13 TRBJ segments. TCRdb's table, derived via immunoSEQ multiplex PCR, lists solely in-frame clones and lacks some. The repertoire includes about 120,000 clones, around 92% of them detected once, and around 0.3% sits in the top ten. This TCR derives from a woman aged 18-29 years in good health and CMV-seronegative. Sequencing was done on a sample of CD4+ T cells from PBMCs. This rearrangement joins TRBV5-6 to TRBJ1-5, with 7 bases matching TRBD1. The chain's CDR3 is CASSQFDRDNQPQHF. The CDR3 bases are TGTGCCAGCAGCCAGTTTGACAGGGATAATCAGCCCCAGCATTTT.